This is a list of T cell receptor beta chains from one sample in a study of vaccination and CD4 T cells after COVID-19. For these TCRs, the target antigens are not known. TCRdb used MiXCR to reprocess the PCR reads, holding one entry per CDR3 protein. This sample has more than 6,500 distinct CDR3 sequences, with 35% to 40% found just once. The source material was CD4+ T cells from blood, cultured in vitro. Receptors were obtained from a human donor in good health. Both conserved end residues are part of each CDR3. Each record gives: D gene, J gene, V gene, CDR3 protein. D genes are given only for firm matches.

D gene: TRBD1; J gene: TRBJ1-2; V gene: TRBV5-1; CDR3 protein: CASSVRDRVHGYTF
D gene: TRBD1; J gene: TRBJ2-1; V gene: TRBV28; CDR3 protein: CASSWGTGTEQFF
D gene: -; J gene: TRBJ2-5; V gene: TRBV15; CDR3 protein: CATSSAPYQETQYF
D gene: -; J gene: TRBJ1-2; V gene: TRBV7-2; CDR3 protein: CASSSAVGYGYTF
D gene: TRBD1; J gene: TRBJ2-5; V gene: TRBV30; CDR3 protein: CAWSGQGVETQYF
D gene: -; J gene: TRBJ2-7; V gene: TRBV19; CDR3 protein: CASSPPISAPGRYEQYF
D gene: -; J gene: TRBJ1-6; V gene: TRBV19; CDR3 protein: CASSRQEASSYNSPLHF
D gene: -; J gene: TRBJ1-2; V gene: TRBV16; CDR3 protein: CASSPINTYGYTF
D gene: TRBD2; J gene: TRBJ2-1; V gene: TRBV27; CDR3 protein: CASRGGLAGQAIIINEQFF
D gene: -; J gene: TRBJ1-2; V gene: TRBV24-1; CDR3 protein: CATSDSYGYTF
D gene: -; J gene: TRBJ2-2; V gene: TRBV6-1; CDR3 protein: CASLRFGGELFF
D gene: -; J gene: TRBJ2-2; V gene: TRBV19; CDR3 protein: CASSESERVTGELFF